This T cell receptor (beta chain) derives from a study of blood T cell repertoires in COVID-19. The method was immunoSEQ multiplex PCR; TCRdb's version includes in-frame clones alone and lacks a portion of them. The data hold around 150,000 clones, with 70% to 85% observed a single time. With respect to this clone: The same CDR3 is also encoded by other DNA sequences in this sample.

Trimming took 0 bases from V and 1 from J, leaving 2 bases between them. This CDR3 is 14 amino acids long. The V gene's germline CDR1 is SGHRS and CDR2 YFSETQ. The receptor comes from an elderly woman in a cohort sampled during active or convalescent COVID-19. The chain has TRBV5-1 and TRBJ2-6; D not resolved. Sequencing was performed on peripheral blood. The CDR3 nucleotides are TGCGCCAGCAGCTTGGTATCTGGGGCCAACGTCCTGACTTTC. Translated, it gives CASSLVSGANVLTF.